Included here is one T cell receptor beta chain sequence, with context. Its matching antigen is unknown. This entry belongs to a study of T cell responses to AZD1222 COVID-19 vaccine. Study information: Samples with a second dose at about 4 or about 12 weeks were pooled together.

Study-wide results and limits: Rises in breadth and depth of Spike-specific TCRs came after two AZD1222 doses. Donors in the cohort were predominantly white British and more often female, and clonal diversity was possibly underestimated.

V lost 0 bases, J lost 7 bases, and 13 bases lay in between. This CDR3 spans 14 amino acids. Germline lookup yields CDR1 SGHRS and CDR2 YFSETQ. Here immunoSEQ multiplex PCR was the method, and the copy in TCRdb shows in-frame clones only, minus some. The sample consists of tens of thousands of clones, around nine tenths of them appearing once. The receptor's source is an adult in good health. J is TRBJ1-2 and V is TRBV5-1; tentative D call: TRBD1 (5 bases). Sequencing was performed on peripheral blood, taken on day 0 of AZD1222 vaccination. The CDR3 is CASSLDRGLGGYTF. The CDR3 region has the DNA TGCGCCAGCAGCTTGGATCGGGGACTCGGTGGCTACACCTTC.